A selection of T cell receptor beta chains follows, all from one sample in a study of early T cells in non-severe SARS-CoV-2 infection. A single record per CDR3 protein comes from TCRdb applying MiXCR to the 5' RACE reads. The repertoire has about 57,000 distinct CDR3 sequences, under 10% of them found once; the top ten carry around 8.6%. Sequencing was carried out using whole blood. All receptors come from an adult who was a healthcare worker with PCR-confirmed SARS-CoV-2 infection or an uninfected control (not recorded which). CDR3s include the opening cysteine and the closing phenylalanine or tryptophan. A D gene is named only where the DNA matches it firmly. A row's size may be missing; if present it is once, few, many or a size class.

. TRBJ2-3 TRBV29-1 . TGCAGCGTGATGGGGGGAACAGATACGCAGTATTTT CSVMGGTDTQYF
. TRBJ2-1 TRBV6-1 TRBD2 TGTGCCAGCAGGGGAAGGACTAGCGGGAGCAATGAGCAGTTCTTC CASRGRTSGSNEQFF
many TRBJ1-1 TRBV6-5 . TGTGCCAGCAGTGGGGCGGGTGCGAACACTGAAGCTTTCTTT CASSGAGANTEAFF
many TRBJ1-2 TRBV7-3 TRBD1 TGTGCCAGCAGCCCCGGTGTACAGGGGAGAGTAGTGAAAGGCTACACCTTC CASSPGVQGRVVKGYTF
many TRBJ2-5 TRBV7-2 TRBD2 TGTGCCAGCAGCTTCGGACTAGCGGTCAAACAAGAGACCCAGTACTTC CASSFGLAVKQETQYF
many TRBJ1-4 TRBV27 TRBD1 TGTGCCAGCAGTTTAAGCGACAGGGTCGAAAAACTGTTTTTT CASSLSDRVEKLFF
many TRBJ2-3 TRBV10-3 . TGTGCCATCAGTGTGAGTAGCGGATACACAGATACGCAGTATTTT CAISVSSGYTDTQYF
. TRBJ2-1 TRBV19 TRBD1 TGTGCCAGTAGTATGGGACAGGGGTCCTACAATGAGCAGTTCTTC CASSMGQGSYNEQFF
. TRBJ2-6 TRBV9 . TGTGCCAGCAGCCTATTCGGGCACGCAGGGGCCAACTCTGGGGCCAACGTCCTGACTTTC CASSLFGHAGANSGANVLTF
few TRBJ2-7 TRBV10-2 . TGCGCCAGCAGACCCGGGACACACGACCCCTACGAGCAGTACTTC CASRPGTHDPYEQYF
many TRBJ2-3 TRBV29-1 . TGCAGCGTTGTACTCAGTGTGGTGAGGGATACGCAGTATTTT CSVVLSVVRDTQYF
many TRBJ1-1 TRBV5-1 TRBD1 TGCGCCAGCAGCCGGACAGGGGTGAACACTGAAGCTTTCTTT CASSRTGVNTEAFF
many TRBJ2-2 TRBV20-1 . TGCAGTGCTATAAGGCGGATAAACACCGGGGAGCTGTTTTTT CSAIRRINTGELFF
many TRBJ1-1 TRBV6-6 . TGTGCCAGCAGGAGGGGTAACACTGAAGCTTTCTTT CASRRGNTEAFF
many TRBJ2-5 TRBV15 . TGTGCCACCAGCAGTATTTTTGCGGACGGGGTGTCCCAGTACTTC CATSSIFADGVSQYF
. TRBJ2-7 TRBV11-1 . TGTGCCAGCAGCTTAGCGCCCGGGTCTTCCTACGAGCAGTACTTC CASSLAPGSSYEQYF
. TRBJ2-7 TRBV7-2 . TGTGCCAGCAGCCTAAGCCCAGGGCCCGGATACGAGCAGTACTTC CASSLSPGPGYEQYF